Below are 12 T cell receptor beta chains sequenced from a single sample in a study of shared clonotypes between healthy human individuals. Repertoires were generated with immunoSEQ multiplex PCR, while TCRdb's copy carries only in-frame clones and drops some. The sample yields around 990,000 clones, 77% seen once. Specimen: memory CD4+ T cells from PBMCs. Subset: CD45RA-negative fraction. These receptors originate from a man between 18 and 35 years old in good health. Some clones in this sample may be carry-over from other donors' samples.

This chain uses TRBV4-2 with TRBJ2-2; 12 bases fit TRBD2. V shed 7 bases and J 6 bases; nucleotides not matched to a gene: 9. This CDR3 region has 16 residues. Looked up from germline, CDR1 is LGHNA and CDR2 is YNFKEQ. This CDR3 is CASNQGLAGSAGELFF. CDR3 DNA: TGTGCCAGCAACCAGGGACTAGCGGGTAGCGCCGGGGAGCTGTTTTTT.

This clone has more than one count but fewer than ten. This chain links TRBV5-1 with TRBJ1-4, with a weak D call TRBD1 (5 bases). CDR1 SGHRS and CDR2 YFSETQ come from the germline V gene. This CDR3 region has 15 residues. With 0 bases removed from V and 4 bases from J, the gap between germline ends came to 10 bases. The CDR3 DNA reads TGCGCCAGCAGCTTGGTGGCAGGGAGTAATGAAAAACTGTTTTTT. Translated: CASSLVAGSNEKLFF.

This clone was observed at least ten times. CDR3 region: CASSPTGTSFETQYF. CDR3 in DNA: TGTGCCAGCAGCCCCACGGGGACTAGCTTTGAGACCCAGTACTTC. This rearrangement joins TRBV9 to TRBJ2-5; TRBD2 aligns across 9 bases. This CDR3 region has 15 residues. CDR1 is SGDLS, CDR2 YYNGEE, per germline. V dropped 4 bases and J dropped 5; count of bases not matched to a gene: 9.

CDR3 protein: CASSLVSADTGELFF. CDR3 nucleotides: TGCGCCAGCAGCTTGGTTAGCGCGGACACCGGGGAGCTGTTTTTT. The chain links TRBV5-1 to TRBJ2-2, with D perhaps TRBD2 (5 bases). The CDR3 is made up of 15 amino acids. Germline-derived CDR1 and CDR2 are SGHRS and YFSETQ. The germline V and J ends were trimmed by 0 bases and 3 bases, with 9 bases remaining between them. Using reference TRBV5-1 and TRBJ2-2 for the parts outside the CDR3, the full variable domain is KAGVTQTPRYLIKTRGQQVTLSCSPISGHRSVSWYQQTPGQGLQFLFEYFSETQRNKGNFPGRFSGRQFSNSRSEMNVSTLELGDSALYLCASSLVSADTGELFFGEGSRLTVL.

The chain uses TRBV10-3 and TRBJ2-5, with a possible D match to TRBD1 (5 bases). With 4 bases removed from V and 3 bases from J, the gap between germline ends came to 9 bases. CDR1 and CDR2 (germline): ENHRY, SYGVKD. This CDR3 contains 13 residues. CDR3 in amino acids: CAISGAREETQYF. DNA of the CDR3: TGTGCCATCAGTGGGGCCAGGGAAGAGACCCAGTACTTC.

This clone was counted ten times or more. DNA for the CDR3: TGCAGCGTCCGACCAGGGGGTGGAAACACCATATATTTT. Encoded protein: CSVRPGGGNTIYF. The genes are TRBV29-1 and TRBJ1-3; TRBD1 aligns across 7 bases. The junction had 5 bases not matched to a gene; V was cut back by 6 bases and J by 3 bases. CDR3 size: 13 residues. Germline V gene sequence: CDR1 SQVTM, CDR2 ANQGSEA.

Regarding this clone: In the same sample, other DNA sequences code for this CDR3. The chain carries TRBV5-4 and TRBJ2-5, with no clear D. The CDR3 sequence is 12 residues long. V gave up 2 bases and J gave up 1 base, with 3 bases separating them. Germline values: CDR1 SGHNT, CDR2 YYREEE (reference sequence). The CDR3 loop reads CASSFPQETQYF. In nucleotides, the CDR3 is TGTGCCAGCAGCTTCCCCCAAGAGACCCAGTACTTC. Full variable domain (missing parts from reference TRBV5-4 and TRBJ2-5): ETGVTQSPTHLIKTRGQQVTLRCSSQSGHNTVSWYQQALGQGPQFIFQYYREEENGRGNFPPRFSGLQFPNYSSELNVNALELDDSALYLCASSFPQETQYFGPGTRLLVL.

The V and J genes are TRBV30 and TRBJ2-3; 7 nucleotides agree with TRBD2. CDR3 length: 15 amino acids. Germline CDR1 GTSNPN, CDR2 SVGIG (reference sequence). After removal of 1 base from V and 3 bases from J, the junction contained 7 bases not matched to a gene. This chain's CDR3 is CAWSGGRAGTDTQYF. The CDR3 region has the DNA TGTGCCTGGAGTGGCGGGAGAGCGGGTACAGATACGCAGTATTTT.

This clone was seen only a few times. The rearrangement joins TRBV5-6 to TRBJ2-5; D gene ambiguous. The J call may be in error: the DNA end matches TRBJ2-7 better. CDR1 and CDR2 (germline): SGHDT, YYEEEE. The CDR3 totals 13 residues. The CDR3 DNA is TGTGCCAGCAGCCCTGGACCTTTATACGAGCAGTACTTC. Translated: CASSPGPLYEQYF.

This rearrangement joins TRBV7-2 to TRBJ1-1, with 8 positions matching TRBD1. CDR3 length: 14 residues. Trimming cost V 6 bases and J 4 bases; bases outside gene matches: 7. CDR1 is SGHTA, CDR2 FQGNSA, per germline. The CDR3 coding sequence is TGTGCCAGCAGTTTCCCAGACAGGGGCACTGAAGCTTTCTTT. Its protein is CASSFPDRGTEAFF.

This clone occurred many times. The gene calls are TRBV7-2 and TRBJ2-1, with 9 bases that match TRBD2. Germline CDR1 and CDR2: SGHTA and FQGNSA. V trimming: 3 bases; J trimming: 4 bases; junction bases outside the gene matches: 4. CDR3 length: 15 residues. The CDR3 here is CASSFGAGGYNEQFF. The CDR3 DNA reads as TGTGCCAGCAGCTTTGGGGCGGGAGGGTACAATGAGCAGTTCTTC.

The chain is built from TRBV7-2 and TRBJ1-1; the D is unclear. V lost 5 bases and J 4 bases, leaving 11 bases between the germline ends. The CDR3 has 13 amino acids. From germline, CDR1 is SGHTA and CDR2 FQGNSA. CDR3 nucleotides: TGTGCCAGCAGCCCGAGGCGAGCCACTGAAGCTTTCTTT. It translates to CASSPRRATEAFF.